Listed here are 19 T cell receptor beta chains from one sample, sequenced in a study of CD8 T cells in ankylosing spondylitis. TCRdb itself ran the 5' RACE reads through MiXCR, one entry per CDR3 protein. This table holds 210,000 or so distinct CDR3 sequences, approximately 8.4% found once. Sequencing input: blood, either unsorted or a sorted T cell fraction (not recorded which). The receptors originated from a female donor with ankylosing spondylitis or in good health (not recorded which).

This clonotype came up many times. In DNA form, the CDR3 reads TGCGCCAGCAGCTTGAACGGCGGGGCGATGAACACTGAAGCTTTCTTT. It is translated as CASSLNGGAMNTEAFF. The J gene is TRBJ1-1, the V gene TRBV5-1, with D tentatively TRBD1 (5 bases). Germline values: CDR1 SGHRS, CDR2 YFSETQ. The CDR3 loop spans 16 amino acids. V lost 1 base and J lost 0, with 13 bases in between.

This clonotype has ten or more counts. The chain links TRBV20-1 to TRBJ2-5, with 8 bases that match TRBD2. Trimming took 6 bases from V and 5 from J; bases not matched to a gene: 17. From germline, CDR1 is DFQATT and CDR2 SNEGSKA (reference sequence). The CDR3 runs 16 residues. DNA of the CDR3: TGCAGTGCCCCGGCGGGAAGCGGGAGTGATGGGGAGACCCAGTACTTC. It specifies CSAPAGSGSDGETQYF.

This clonotype has at least ten counts. The rearrangement uses TRBV29-1 and TRBJ2-1; D unresolved. Trimming cost V 3 bases and J 1 base, with 13 bases left between them. The CDR3 spans 15 residues. Germline V gene data show CDR1 as SQVTM and CDR2 as ANQGSEA. In nucleotides, the CDR3 is TGCAGCGTTGAGAGCCCTGGGCGGTCCTACAATGAGCAGTTCTTC. This sequence encodes CSVESPGRSYNEQFF.

This clonotype was seen only a few times. The rearrangement uses TRBV18 and TRBJ2-3; 10 bases are shared with TRBD2. Germline CDR1 is KGHSH and CDR2 is LQKENI. The CDR3 totals 16 residues. V was clipped by 3 bases and J by 3 bases; unmatched bases: 6. Written as DNA, the CDR3 is TGTGCCAGCTCACCTCAACTAGCGGGGTTAACAGATACGCAGTATTTT. Translating it yields CASSPQLAGLTDTQYF.

This clonotype was seen ten or more times. The rearrangement links TRBV6-2 or TRBV6-3 to TRBJ2-1; 7 nucleotides match TRBD1. The CDR3 runs to 15 residues. V dropped 6 bases and J dropped 3; count of bases not matched to a gene: 8. CDR1 and CDR2 from the germline V gene are MNHEY and SVGEGT. Here the CDR3 DNA reads TGTGCCAGCAGCCAACAGGGGAGACTCTACAATGAGCAGTTCTTC. Translating gives CASSQQGRLYNEQFF.

In this sample, this clonotype turned up many times. The chain joins TRBV4-3 to TRBJ2-7, with D tentatively TRBD2 (8 bases). V shed 4 bases and J shed 4 bases, with 17 bases lying between them. This CDR3 spans 15 amino acids. CDR1 is LGHNA, CDR2 YSLEER, per germline. The CDR3 spells CASSPRGGRGYEQYF. In DNA form, the CDR3 reads TGCGCCAGCAGCCCCCGGGGGGGCAGGGGGTACGAGCAGTACTTC.

This clonotype was observed at least ten times. The CDR3 nucleotides read TGCAGCGTAACCGGGACAGGGGGCGCGGGCTACACCTTC. Encoded protein: CSVTGTGGAGYTF. The J gene is TRBJ1-2, the V gene TRBV29-1; 12 bases agree with TRBD1. In germline, CDR1 is SQVTM, CDR2 ANQGSEA. The V gene end was trimmed by 6 bases and the J gene end by 8 bases; junction bases not matched to a gene: 7. The CDR3 contains 13 residues.

This clonotype was found many times. The chain links TRBV29-1 to TRBJ2-3, with D possibly TRBD1 on 5 matching bases. The CDR3 spans 12 residues. Germline V lookup: CDR1 SQVTM, CDR2 ANQGSEA. Trimming cost V 1 base and J 8 bases, with 10 bases left between them. The CDR3 DNA sequence: TGCAGCGTTGAAGCAGGGAAGGGTACGCAGTATTTT. The encoded protein is CSVEAGKGTQYF.

A remark on this clonotype: A clone one base away is much larger, so this may be a read error. The rearrangement joins TRBV7-2 to TRBJ2-1, with 13 bases identical to TRBD2. Germline V gives CDR1 SGHTA, CDR2 FQGNSA. The CDR3 is 16 amino acids. J lost 8 bases, V lost 9 bases, and 13 bases had no gene match. CDR3 sequence: CARSRALAGGIHEQFF. CDR3 in DNA: TGTGCCAGAAGCCGCGCACTAGCGGGAGGGATCCATGAGCAGTTCTTC.

This clonotype was seen many times. This chain connects TRBV7-2 to TRBJ2-5; a weak D match, TRBD2 (5 bases). Germline V gene sequence: CDR1 SGHTA, CDR2 FQGNSA. The CDR3 consists of 14 residues. V dropped 3 bases and J dropped 2 bases, with 10 bases sitting between them. CDR3 loop: CASSFGLIQETQYF. The DNA for the CDR3 is TGTGCCAGCAGCTTTGGACTGATTCAAGAGACCCAGTACTTC.

This clonotype has a count of ten or more. The chain couples TRBV6-1 to TRBJ2-2; maybe TRBD1 (6 bases). This CDR3 comprises 14 residues. Germline V lookup: CDR1 MNHNS, CDR2 SASEGT. The V gene lost 5 bases and the J gene lost 1 base, with 8 bases spanning the gap. The CDR3 nucleotides are TGTGCCAGCAGTCGACAGGAGAACACCGGGGAGCTGTTTTTT. Residues: CASSRQENTGELFF.

This clonotype has a count of ten or more. The genes are TRBV20-1 and TRBJ2-7, with 10 bases identical to TRBD1. Germline loops: CDR1 DFQATT, CDR2 SNEGSKA (reference sequence). The V and J ends lost 2 bases and 1 base, in that order; junction bases with no gene match: 5. The length of the CDR3 is 15 residues. CDR3 coding DNA: TGCAGTGCTAGAATACCGGGACAGGGGTCCTACGAGCAGTACTTC. Its protein product is CSARIPGQGSYEQYF.

This clonotype was counted many times. The V gene is TRBV15, the J gene TRBJ1-5; D possibly corresponds to TRBD1 (6 bases). V was shortened by 3 bases and J by 6 bases, with 6 bases between the two germline ends. There are 12 residues in the CDR3. The V gene's germline CDR1 is LNHNV and CDR2 YYDKDF (reference sequence). The CDR3 region is CATSRDSQPQHF. DNA for the CDR3: TGTGCCACCAGCAGGGACAGTCAGCCCCAGCATTTT.

This clonotype showed up many times. The genes are TRBV7-6 and TRBJ2-1; 9 nucleotides line up with TRBD2. Trimming took 1 base from V and 9 from J; bases not matched to a gene: 10. Germline V gene lookup returns CDR1 SGHVS and CDR2 FNYEAQ. The CDR3 spans 16 residues. The CDR3 is CASSLEASGIGSEQFF. The CDR3 nucleotides are TGTGCCAGCAGCTTAGAGGCTAGCGGGATCGGGAGTGAGCAGTTCTTC.

This clonotype has ten or more counts. This chain uses TRBV7-2 with TRBJ1-2, with a weak D call TRBD1 (5 bases). The V and J ends lost 1 base and 8 bases respectively, with 20 bases between them. The CDR3 contains 16 residues. CDR1 and CDR2 (germline): SGHTA, FQGNSA. Here the CDR3 reads CASSLDLWGSRQGYTF. The CDR3 DNA reads TGTGCCAGCAGCTTAGACTTGTGGGGATCTCGACAGGGCTACACCTTC.

In its sample, this clonotype was seen many times. The CDR3 region is CSGRDEVYNEQFF. Here the CDR3 DNA reads TGCAGCGGCCGGGACGAGGTCTACAATGAGCAGTTCTTC. This chain connects TRBV29-1 to TRBJ2-1, with D perhaps assigned TRBD1 or TRBD2 (5 bases each). V was pared by 7 bases and J by 3 bases, with 13 bases between. CDR1 and CDR2 (germline): SQVTM, ANQGSEA. The CDR3 is 13 amino acids.

This clonotype occurred many times. The J gene is TRBJ1-5, the V gene TRBV20-1; 9 bases match TRBD1. The CDR3 is 14 amino acids. Germline CDR1 is DFQATT and CDR2 is SNEGSKA (reference sequence). The V and J ends lost 1 base and 3 bases, in that order; junction bases with no gene match: 1. The CDR3 nucleotides are TGCAGTGCTAGAGGGGACAGGGACAATCAGCCCCAGCATTTT. It translates to CSARGDRDNQPQHF.

This clonotype was detected ten times or more. The chain has TRBV20-1 and TRBJ2-3; TRBD2 matches at 8 bases. CDR1 and CDR2 from the germline V gene are DFQATT and SNEGSKA (reference sequence). The CDR3 runs to 15 residues. The V gene end was trimmed by 6 bases and the J gene end by 0 bases; junction bases not matched to a gene: 8. The CDR3 reads CSAPNPSGSTDTQYF. The CDR3 nucleotides read TGCAGTGCACCGAACCCTAGCGGGAGCACAGATACGCAGTATTTT.

This clonotype was found a few times. CDR3 region: CASSMGLEQFF. CDR3 bases: TGTGCCAGTAGTATGGGTCTAGAGCAGTTCTTC. V gene TRBV19 combines with J gene TRBJ2-1; D gene uncertain. V dropped 3 bases and J dropped 10 bases, with 7 bases sitting between them. In germline, CDR1 is LNHDA, CDR2 SQIVND (reference sequence). The CDR3 loop spans 11 amino acids. Looking up the rest from reference TRBV19 and TRBJ2-1 gives the full variable domain: DGGITQSPKYLFRKEGQNVTLSCEQNLNHDAMYWYRQDPGQGLRLIYYSQIVNDFQKGDIAEGYSVSREKKESFPLTVTSAQKNPTAFYLCASSMGLEQFFGPGTRLTVL.